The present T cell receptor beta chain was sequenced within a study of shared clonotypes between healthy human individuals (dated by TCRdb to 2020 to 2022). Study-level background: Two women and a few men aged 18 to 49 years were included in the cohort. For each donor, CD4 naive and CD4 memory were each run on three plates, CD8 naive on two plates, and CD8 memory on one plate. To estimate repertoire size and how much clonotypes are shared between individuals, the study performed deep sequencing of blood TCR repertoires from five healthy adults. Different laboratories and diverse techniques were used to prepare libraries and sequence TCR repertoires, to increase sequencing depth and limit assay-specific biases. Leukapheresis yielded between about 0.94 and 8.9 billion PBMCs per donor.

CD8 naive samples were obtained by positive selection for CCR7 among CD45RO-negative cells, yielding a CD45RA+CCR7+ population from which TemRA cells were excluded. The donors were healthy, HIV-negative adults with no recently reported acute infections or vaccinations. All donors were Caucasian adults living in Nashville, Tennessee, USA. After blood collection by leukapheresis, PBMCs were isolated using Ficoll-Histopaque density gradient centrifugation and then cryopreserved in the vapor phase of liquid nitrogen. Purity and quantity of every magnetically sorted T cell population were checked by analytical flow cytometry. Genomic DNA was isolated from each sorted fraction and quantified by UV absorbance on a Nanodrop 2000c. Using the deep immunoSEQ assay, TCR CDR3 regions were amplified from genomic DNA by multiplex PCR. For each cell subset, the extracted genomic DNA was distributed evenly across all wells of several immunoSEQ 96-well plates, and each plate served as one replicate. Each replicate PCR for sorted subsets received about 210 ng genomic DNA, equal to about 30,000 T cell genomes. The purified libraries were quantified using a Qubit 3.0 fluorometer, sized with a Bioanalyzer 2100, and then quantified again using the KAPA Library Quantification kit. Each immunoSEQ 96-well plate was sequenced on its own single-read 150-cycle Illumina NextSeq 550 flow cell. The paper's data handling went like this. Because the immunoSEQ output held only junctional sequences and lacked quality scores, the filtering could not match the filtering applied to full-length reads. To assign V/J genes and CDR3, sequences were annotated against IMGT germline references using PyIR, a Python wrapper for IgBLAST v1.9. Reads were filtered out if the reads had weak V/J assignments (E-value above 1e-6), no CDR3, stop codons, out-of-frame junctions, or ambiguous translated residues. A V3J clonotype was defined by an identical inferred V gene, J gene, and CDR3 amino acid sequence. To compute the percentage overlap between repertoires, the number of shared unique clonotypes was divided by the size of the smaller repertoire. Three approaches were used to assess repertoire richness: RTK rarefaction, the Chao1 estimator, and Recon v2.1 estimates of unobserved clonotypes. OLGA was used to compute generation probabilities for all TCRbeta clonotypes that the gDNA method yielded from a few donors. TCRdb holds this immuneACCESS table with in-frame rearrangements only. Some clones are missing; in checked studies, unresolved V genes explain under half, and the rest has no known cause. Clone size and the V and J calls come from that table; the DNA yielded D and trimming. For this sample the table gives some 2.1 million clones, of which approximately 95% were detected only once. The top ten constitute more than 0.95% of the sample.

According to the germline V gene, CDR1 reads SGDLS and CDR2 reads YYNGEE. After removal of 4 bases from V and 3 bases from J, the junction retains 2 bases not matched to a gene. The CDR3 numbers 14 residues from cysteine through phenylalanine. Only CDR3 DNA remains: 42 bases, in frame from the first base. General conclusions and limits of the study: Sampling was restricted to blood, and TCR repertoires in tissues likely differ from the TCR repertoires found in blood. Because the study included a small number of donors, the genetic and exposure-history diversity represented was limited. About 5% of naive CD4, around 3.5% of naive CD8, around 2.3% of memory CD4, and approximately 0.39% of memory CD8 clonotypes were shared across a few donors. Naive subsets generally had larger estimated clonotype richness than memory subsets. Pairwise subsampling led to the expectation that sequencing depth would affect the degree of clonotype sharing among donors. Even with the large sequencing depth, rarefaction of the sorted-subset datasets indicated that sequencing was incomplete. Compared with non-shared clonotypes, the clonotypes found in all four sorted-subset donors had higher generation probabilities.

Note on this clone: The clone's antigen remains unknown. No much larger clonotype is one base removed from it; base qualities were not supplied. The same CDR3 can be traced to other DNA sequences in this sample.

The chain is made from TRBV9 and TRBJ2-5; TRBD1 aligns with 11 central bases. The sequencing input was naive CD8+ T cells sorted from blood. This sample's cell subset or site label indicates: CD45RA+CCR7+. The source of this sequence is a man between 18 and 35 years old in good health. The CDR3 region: CASSRTGGEETQYF. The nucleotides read TGTGCCAGCAGCAGGACAGGGGGCGAAGAGACCCAGTACTTC.